The source of this T cell receptor beta chain is a study of cytomegalovirus exposure and HLA in healthy donors. Study-wide findings and caveats: Later analysis showed most CMV-associated TCR beta chains appearing HLA-restricted. In vitro experiments confirmed that three CMV-associated chains were specific for CMV antigens.

The CDR3 spans 13 residues. Germline assignment: CDR1 SGHTA and CDR2 FQGTGA. The junction had 2 bases not matched to a gene; V was cut back by 5 bases and J by 4 bases. Worth noting for this clone: Antigen: not known.

PCR amplification relied on 60 Vbeta primers (plus 13 Jbeta primers). Sequenced by immunoSEQ multiplex PCR; TCRdb stores in-frame clones only, minus some. The data contain some 90,000 clones, roughly 69% of them seen just once; the ten biggest clones take up roughly 2.8%. This chain links TRBV7-3 with TRBJ2-5, with 9 bases identical to TRBD1. The sequencing sample was made of PBMCs. This clonotype was obtained from a middle-aged man in good health and CMV-seronegative. CDR3 loop: CASSAGQGETQYF. The DNA for the CDR3 is TGTGCCAGCAGCGCGGGACAGGGAGAGACCCAGTACTTC.